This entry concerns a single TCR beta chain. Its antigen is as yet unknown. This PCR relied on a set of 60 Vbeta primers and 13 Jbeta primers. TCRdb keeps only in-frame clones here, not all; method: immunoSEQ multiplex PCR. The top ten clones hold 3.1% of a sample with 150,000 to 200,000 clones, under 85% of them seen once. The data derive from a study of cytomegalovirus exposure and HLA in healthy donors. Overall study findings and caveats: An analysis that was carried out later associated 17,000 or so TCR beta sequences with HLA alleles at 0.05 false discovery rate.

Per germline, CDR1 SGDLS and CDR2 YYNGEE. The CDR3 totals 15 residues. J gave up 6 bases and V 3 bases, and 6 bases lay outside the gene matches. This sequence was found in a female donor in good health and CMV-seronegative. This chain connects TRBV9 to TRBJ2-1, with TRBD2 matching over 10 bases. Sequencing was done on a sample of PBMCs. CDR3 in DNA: TGTGCCAGCAGCGAGAGCGGGGGGGCCGGCAATGAGCAGTTCTTC. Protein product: CASSESGGAGNEQFF.